Below are 16 T cell receptor beta chains sequenced from a single sample in a study of breast tumors, draining lymph nodes, adjacent tissues. Each CDR3 protein gets one entry after TCRdb re-called the multiplex PCR reads with MiXCR. The table lists over 150,000 distinct CDR3 sequences, around a third of them singletons. Samples came from axillary lymph nodes draining the breast cancer. The sample taken for sequencing was axillary lymph node tissue. The receptors here all came from a female donor with breast cancer. Some clones in this sample may be carry-over from other donors' samples.

Points on this clonotype: Sequence at one end of the junction differs from germline and may be a read error. The CDR3 spells CAGSHGTSLDEQFF. DNA of the CDR3: TGTGCCGGCAGTCACGGGACTAGCTTAGATGAGCAGTTCTTC. V and J are TRBV6-6 and TRBJ2-1; 9 bases match TRBD2. CDR1 and CDR2 from the germline V gene are MNHNY and SVGAGI (reference sequence). The CDR3 totals 14 residues.

As regards this clonotype: Since a much larger clone is just one base distant, this may be a read error. The chain carries TRBV5-6 and TRBJ2-7, with 7 bases identical to TRBD2. The V gene end was trimmed by 5 bases and the J gene end by 4 bases; junction bases not matched to a gene: 12. The CDR3 spans 15 residues. In germline, CDR1 is SGHDT, CDR2 YYEEEE. The CDR3 is CASSPGGLGAYEQYF. The DNA for the CDR3 is TGTGCCAGCAGTCCTGGTGGACTAGGTGCTTACGAGCAGTACTTC.

The rearrangement joins TRBV10-3 to TRBJ2-5, with D perhaps TRBD2 (6 bases). This CDR3 region has 16 residues. The germline V and J ends were trimmed by 3 bases and 5 bases, with 19 bases remaining between them. Germline V gene data show CDR1 as ENHRY and CDR2 as SYGVKD. CDR3 sequence (DNA): TGTGCCATCAGTGACTACTCGAGGAGGGGTGTGGAGACCCAGTACTTC. Translated: CAISDYSRRGVETQYF.

This clonotype was observed at least ten times. This sequence joins TRBV19 and TRBJ1-3, with 7 bases matching TRBD1. V lost 10 bases, J lost 4 bases, and 7 bases stayed unmatched. CDR3 length: 13 amino acids. CDR1 is LNHDA and CDR2 is SQIVND in the germline V gene (reference sequence). The CDR3 sequence is CATTDRAGNTIYF. The CDR3 nucleotides read TGTGCCACCACCGACAGGGCCGGAAACACCATATATTTT.

This clonotype was seen repeatedly, ten times or more. V and J are TRBV7-9 and TRBJ1-2; D remains unclear. V gave up 2 bases and J gave up 0 bases, with 4 bases separating them. The CDR3 covers 13 residues. CDR1 and CDR2 (germline): SEHNR, FQNEAQ (reference sequence). The CDR3 nucleotides read TGTGCCAGCAGCTTATGTGCTAACTATGGCTACACCTTC. As protein: CASSLCANYGYTF.

The chain joins TRBV6-1 to TRBJ1-5; tentative D call: TRBD1 (5 bases). The CDR3 is 17 residues long. The germline V and J ends were trimmed by 6 bases and 4 bases, with 22 bases remaining between them. Looked up from germline, CDR1 is MNHNS and CDR2 is SASEGT. The CDR3 loop reads CASRDPGRPPLNQPQHF. In DNA form, the CDR3 reads TGTGCCAGCAGGGACCCGGGACGGCCGCCCTTGAATCAGCCCCAGCATTTT.

This clonotype was counted at least ten times. The V and J genes are TRBV4-1 and TRBJ1-4, with D maybe TRBD1 (6 bases). Germline CDR1 and CDR2: MGHRA and YSYEKL. This CDR3 comprises 14 residues. V was cut by 3 bases and J by 7 bases, with 12 bases left in between. In DNA form, the CDR3 reads TGCGCCAGCAGCCACGTACAGGGTAGTGAAAAACTGTTTTTT. It is translated as CASSHVQGSEKLFF.

The chain is built from TRBV7-2 and TRBJ1-2, with a possible D match to TRBD1 (6 bases). This CDR3 region has 13 residues. V was pared by 3 bases and J by 8 bases, with 13 bases between. Germline V gene lookup returns CDR1 SGHTA and CDR2 FQGNSA. The CDR3 loop is CASSFQGGQGYTF. The CDR3 region has the DNA TGTGCCAGCAGCTTCCAAGGGGGGCAAGGCTACACCTTC.

This clonotype was recorded many times. The genes are TRBV7-2 and TRBJ1-2; 7 bases match TRBD1. Germline V gene data show CDR1 as SGHTA and CDR2 as FQGNSA. After removal of 6 bases from V and 4 bases from J, the junction contained 8 bases not matched to a gene. This CDR3 is built from 14 residues. In DNA, the CDR3 is TGTGCCAGCAGGCCAGGGACAGCTTCCTATGGCTACACCTTC. The encoded protein is CASRPGTASYGYTF.

Turning to this clonotype: A read error may be the cause here, since a much bigger clone is one base away. The rearrangement joins TRBV7-9 to TRBJ2-7, with D perhaps TRBD2 (6 bases). The CDR3 spans 15 residues. Germline V gene data show CDR1 as SEHNR and CDR2 as FQNEAQ (reference sequence). The CDR3 DNA sequence: TGTGCCAGCAGCGTATACACCGGGACTTCCTACGAGCAGCACTTC. This translates into CASSVYTGTSYEQHF.

The chain has TRBV7-8 and TRBJ2-3, with D hard to call. The V and J ends lost 2 bases and 0 bases respectively, with 6 bases between them. CDR3 length: 14 residues. Germline assignment: CDR1 SGHVS and CDR2 FQNEAQ. The CDR3, as DNA: TGTGCCAGCAGCTTAACTGGTAGCACAGATACGCAGTATTTT. Its protein product is CASSLTGSTDTQYF. The variable domain in full, completed from reference TRBV7-8 and TRBJ2-3, reads GAGVSQSPRYKVAKRGQDVALRCDPISGHVSLFWYQQALGQGPEFLTYFQNEAQLDKSGLPSDRFFAERPEGSVSTLKIQRTQQEDSAVYLCASSLTGSTDTQYFGPGTRLTVL.

There are many counts of this clonotype. The DNA of the CDR3 is TGTGCCAGCAGTTACTCGACGGGGGCTGAGCAGTACTTC. It yields the protein CASSYSTGAEQYF. This chain uses TRBV6-5 with TRBJ2-7; D tentatively fits TRBD1 or TRBD2 (6 bases each). V dropped 0 bases and J dropped 7 bases, with 10 bases sitting between them. Germline CDR1 MNHEY, CDR2 SVGAGI. The CDR3 is made up of 13 amino acids.

Worth noting for this clonotype: A much larger clone differs by one base, so this may be a read error. Because the CDR3 is missing its conserved closing phenylalanine or tryptophan, this is likely a read error. This chain links TRBV19 with TRBJ2-5, with a weak D call TRBD2 (6 bases). Germline assignment: CDR1 LNHDA and CDR2 SQIVND (reference sequence). This CDR3 is 16 amino acids long. Trimming removed 5 bases from V and 2 bases from J, with 18 bases in between. The CDR3 here is CASSESGRGLQETQYS. CDR3 in DNA: TGTGCCAGTAGTGAGTCAGGTCGGGGGTTACAAGAGACCCAGTACTCC.

Comments on this clonotype: Being one base from a much bigger clone, this may be a read error. The chain uses TRBV20-1 and TRBJ2-5; a possible D gene is TRBD1 (6 bases). The CDR3 is made up of 14 amino acids. V lost 2 bases, J lost 7 bases, and 17 bases lay in between. Germline V lookup: CDR1 DFQATT, CDR2 SNEGSKA (reference sequence). Here the CDR3 reads CSARQGLGSATQYF. For the CDR3, the DNA is TGCAGTGCTAGACAGGGGCTGGGGTCGGCGACCCAGTACTTC.

This clonotype appeared a single time. This may come from a read error, since a much larger clone is one base off. This CDR3 is missing its conserved last phenylalanine or tryptophan, likely due to a read error. This chain connects TRBV6-5 to TRBJ1-5; 9 positions match TRBD1. Per the germline V gene, CDR1 is MNHEY and CDR2 is SVGAGI. V was clipped by 6 bases and J by 6 bases; unmatched bases: 9. The CDR3 spans 15 residues. This CDR3 is CASSETGGRSQPQHY. In DNA, the CDR3 is TGTGCCAGCAGCGAAACAGGGGGCCGGAGTCAGCCCCAGCATTAT.

The chain carries TRBV27 and TRBJ2-7; no clear D gene. The germline V and J ends were trimmed by 2 bases and 4 bases, with 9 bases remaining between them. Germline V gene sequence: CDR1 MNHEY, CDR2 SMNVEV (reference sequence). The CDR3 spans 13 residues. CDR3 sequence (DNA): TGTGCCAGCAGTTTAAACGAGGATTACGAGCAGTACTTC. Translating it yields CASSLNEDYEQYF.